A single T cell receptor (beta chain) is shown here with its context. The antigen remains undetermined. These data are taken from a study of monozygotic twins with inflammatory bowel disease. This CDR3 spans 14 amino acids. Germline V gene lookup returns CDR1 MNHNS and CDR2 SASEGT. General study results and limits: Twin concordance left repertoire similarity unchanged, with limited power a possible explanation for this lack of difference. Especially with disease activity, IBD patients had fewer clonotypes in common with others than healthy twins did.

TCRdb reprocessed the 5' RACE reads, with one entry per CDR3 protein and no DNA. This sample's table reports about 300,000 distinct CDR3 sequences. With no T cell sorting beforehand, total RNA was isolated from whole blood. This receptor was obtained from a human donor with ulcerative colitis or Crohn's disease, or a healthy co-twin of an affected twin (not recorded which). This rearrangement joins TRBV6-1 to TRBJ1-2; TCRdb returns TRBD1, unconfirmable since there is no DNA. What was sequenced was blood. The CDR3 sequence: CASKRGGLLYGYTF.